The rows below give T cell receptor beta chains drawn from one sample of a study of blood T cell repertoires in COVID-19. TCRdb's table, derived via immunoSEQ multiplex PCR, lists solely in-frame clones and lacks some. Of tens of thousands of clones listed, 81% are singletons. The source material was peripheral blood. Source of these receptors: a man older than 75 with acute or convalescent COVID-19. Both conserved end residues are trimmed from each CDR3.

j_call v_call cdr3_aa
TRBJ1-5 TRBV7-6 ASSLAPRGGIGNQPQH
TRBJ2-2 TRBV11-3 ASSRTQGDTGELF
TRBJ1-4 TRBV27 ASGDRVRDEKLF
TRBJ2-2 TRBV7-3 ASSYDRVGTGELF
TRBJ2-1 TRBV19 ASSITGGSSYNEQF
TRBJ1-5 TRBV6-1 ASSEPGVNQPQH
TRBJ2-1 TRBV29-1 SGEGTSSYNEQF
TRBJ1-2 TRBV6-5 ASSSDRGNYGYT
TRBJ2-5 TRBV1 TSPTSSQIREGRETQY
TRBJ2-1 TRBV6-2/TRBV6-3 ASSFGRTSYNEQF
TRBJ1-3 TRBV19 ASSPPGQGARGNTIY
TRBJ1-2 TRBV3-1/TRBV3-2 ASSQGAYGYT
TRBJ1-1 TRBV29-1 SVVVNTEAF
TRBJ2-7 TRBV12-3/TRBV12-4 ASSWTVYEQY
TRBJ1-1 TRBV2 ASLFEENTEAF
TRBJ1-2 TRBV5-4 ASSFVDRSWYGYT
TRBJ1-6 TRBV6-2/TRBV6-3 ASSPGSPLH
TRBJ2-3 TRBV30 AWSGLGGYTQY
TRBJ1-1 TRBV28 ASSFSSGPEEAF
TRBJ1-1 TRBV28 ASSRTGLVTEAF
TRBJ2-7 TRBV28 ASKQARTVSYEQY
TRBJ1-1 TRBV7-9 ASSLAGGYTEAF
TRBJ1-5 TRBV2 ASSKGTAISPQH
TRBJ2-1 TRBV5-1 ASSLERPSSYNEQF
TRBJ2-1 TRBV28 ASSGSSAAYNEQF
TRBJ2-2 TRBV5-6 ASSPGTGTTGELF
TRBJ2-5 TRBV29-1 SVADRDQETQY
TRBJ1-4 TRBV30 AWSKQGRINEKLF
TRBJ2-1 TRBV5-1 ASSLVPGLAGGSYNEQF
TRBJ2-2 TRBV19 GSRDRGGTGELF
TRBJ1-1 TRBV18 ASSPGQNTEAF
TRBJ1-5 TRBV2 ASSPDRASNQPQH
TRBJ2-3 TRBV5-1 ASSATRTDTQY
TRBJ1-6 TRBV5-1 ASSVRDTRNSPLH
TRBJ1-1 TRBV18 ASSPRGTGGGTEAF
TRBJ2-2 TRBV5-1 ASSRRRREELF
TRBJ2-1 TRBV27 ASSLGESSYNEQF
TRBJ2-3 TRBV5-1 ASSQGQGSTDTQY
TRBJ2-1 TRBV5-1 ASSDRLAEYNEQF
TRBJ1-1 TRBV5-1 ASSGGGGGIAF
TRBJ1-5 TRBV29-1 SVQHRGDNQPQH
TRBJ2-1 TRBV6-2/TRBV6-3 ASSYRTSGRAEQF
TRBJ2-3 TRBV3-1/TRBV3-2 ASSPPGLAGGGADTQY
TRBJ1-1 TRBV6-2/TRBV6-3 ASIPGGGTEAF
TRBJ2-3 TRBV5-1 ASSLASTSTDTQY
TRBJ2-7 TRBV5-1 ASSFGETATYEQY
TRBJ1-2 TRBV5-1 ASSSTGGLGYT
TRBJ2-3 TRBV5-1 ASSLGETDTQY
TRBJ2-1 TRBV7-9 ASSSGTSGYSYNEQF
TRBJ2-5 TRBV18 ASSPPGLAGQETQY
TRBJ2-1 TRBV7-3 ASSPKTDLSYNEQF
TRBJ2-6 TRBV2 ASSVLAAGANVLT
TRBJ2-1 TRBV6-6 ASRSPPGQVRNEQF
TRBJ2-7 TRBV10-3 AISNWGQSYEQY
TRBJ1-1 TRBV18 ASSPGQGQINTEAF
TRBJ1-1 TRBV5-6 ASSDRDRGPEAF
TRBJ2-2 TRBV29-1 SVARGGRTGELF
TRBJ2-5 TRBV18 ASSLLGTSAETQY